Below, one T cell receptor beta chain is given with its context. Its antigen is not identified. Diagnosing involved the use of clinical symptoms, serum thyroxine and TRAb, thyroid ultrasound and orbital computed tomography. The record originates from a study of T cells in Graves' hyperthyroidism and ophthalmopathy. The study's findings and limits: The majority of expanded thyroid clonotypes above 0.001 also appeared in blood.

TCR beta CDR3 sequences were amplified from RNA transcripts. When the TCR CDR3 underwent first-round RT-PCR, the HTBI primer set was used. TCRdb ran MiXCR on the multiplex PCR reads and lists one entry per CDR3 protein. The sample has under 350,000 distinct CDR3 sequences, around 13% seen once. The sequenced material came from blood. The TCR was taken from a woman aged 40 to 50 with Graves' hyperthyroidism.

CDR3 DNA sequence: TGTGCCAGCAGTTACCCCCAAATAGAACTAGCGGGAGTGTTCAATGAGCAGTTCTTC. It encodes CASSYPQIELAGVFNEQFF. The V and J genes are TRBV6-6 and TRBJ2-1; 11 nucleotides agree with TRBD2. V gave up 2 bases and J gave up 6 bases; unmatched junction bases: 15. CDR3 length: 19 residues. The germline CDR1 and CDR2 sequences are MNHNY and SVGAGI (reference sequence).